The sequence of this T cell receptor beta chain was determined in a study of blood T cells in healthy people across ages. Sample-barcoded 5' priming and a J-beta primer mix drove a second PCR of 7 to 11 cycles. MiXCR, run by TCRdb on the 5' RACE reads, gives a single entry per CDR3 protein. The table includes around 1,600,000 distinct CDR3 sequences, about 45% detected once. The CDR3 consists of 13 residues. Trimming took off 6 bases at V and 2 bases at J, with 10 bases between the two ends. Germline V gives CDR1 SNHLY, CDR2 FYNNEI. This receptor was identified in a woman aged 18-29 years in good health. Sequencing was done on a sample of blood. This chain connects TRBV2 to TRBJ1-2, with D unclear. The CDR3 DNA sequence: TGTGCCAGCAGCGCGGATAACAACTATGGCTACACCTTC. This encodes CASSADNNYGYTF.